Listed here are 3 T cell receptor beta chains from one sample, sequenced in a study of prognosis after radiotherapy for stage I lung cancer. From genomic DNA, two-round multiplex PCR was used to amplify TCR beta CDR3. With primers specific to each TRBV and TRBJ gene, the first-round PCR was performed. TCRdb used MiXCR to reprocess the multiplex PCR reads, holding one entry per CDR3 protein. The data show 15,000 to 20,000 distinct CDR3 sequences, with approximately 46% seen just once and approximately 32% held by the top ten. This sample comprised PBMCs, obtained before or after stereotactic body radiation therapy (not recorded which). These receptors all stem from a donor aged 50 or older with non-small cell lung cancer.

This clonotype was seen ten or more times. V and J are TRBV24-1 and TRBJ2-3; D remains ambiguous. Germline-derived CDR1 and CDR2 are KGHDR and SFDVKD. The CDR3 covers 11 residues. CDR3 bases: TGTGCTTCCGGCATGGCAGATACGCAGTATTTT. Translating it yields CASGMADTQYF.

The count of this clonotype is one. A far larger clone is only one base removed, so a read error is likely. This chain connects TRBV6-4 to TRBJ1-6; no reliable D call. Germline V gene lookup returns CDR1 MRHNA and CDR2 SNTAGT. CDR3 length: 14 amino acids. The CDR3 DNA follows: TGTGCCAGCAGTGATGACGGAAATAATTCACCCCTCCAATTT. This translates into CASSDDGNNSPLQF.

The CDR3 loop reads CASSLAGQGFGNTIYF. The CDR3 DNA reads TGTGCCAGCAGCTTAGCGGGACAGGGGTTTGGAAACACCATATATTTT. The chain recombines TRBV7-9 with TRBJ1-3; 10 bases map to TRBD1. This CDR3 region has 16 residues. Germline V gene sequence: CDR1 SEHNR, CDR2 FQNEAQ (reference sequence). V gave up 0 bases and J gave up 3 bases; unmatched junction bases: 2.